Many counts were recorded for the clone carrying this TCR beta chain. The antigen is undetermined. The sample originates from a study of T cells in Graves' hyperthyroidism and ophthalmopathy. Points from the study as a whole: Blood samples included most of the expanded thyroid clonotypes exceeding 0.001.

Per the germline V gene, CDR1 is SGHRS and CDR2 is YFSETQ. This CDR3 has 14 amino acids. Trimming stripped 0 bases from V and 2 bases from J, with 9 bases between. With duration under 3 months, ophthalmopathy was active: Clinical Activity Score at least 3, NOSPECS at least 4. Regions amplified from RNA transcripts were the TCR beta CDR3 regions. The HTBI primer set was used in a first-round RT-PCR of the TCR CDR3. One entry per CDR3 protein, called by TCRdb with MiXCR from the multiplex PCR reads. The top ten clones hold approximately 19% of a sample with 400,000 or so distinct CDR3 sequences, roughly 15% of them seen once.

The TCR comes from an older woman with Graves' ophthalmopathy. Material for sequencing was blood. This chain uses TRBV5-1 with TRBJ2-7, with D perhaps matching TRBD1 or TRBD2 (5 bases each). The CDR3 nucleotides are TGCGCCAGCAGCTTGGTTGTGGGGGCCTACGAGCAGTACTTC. Residues: CASSLVVGAYEQYF.